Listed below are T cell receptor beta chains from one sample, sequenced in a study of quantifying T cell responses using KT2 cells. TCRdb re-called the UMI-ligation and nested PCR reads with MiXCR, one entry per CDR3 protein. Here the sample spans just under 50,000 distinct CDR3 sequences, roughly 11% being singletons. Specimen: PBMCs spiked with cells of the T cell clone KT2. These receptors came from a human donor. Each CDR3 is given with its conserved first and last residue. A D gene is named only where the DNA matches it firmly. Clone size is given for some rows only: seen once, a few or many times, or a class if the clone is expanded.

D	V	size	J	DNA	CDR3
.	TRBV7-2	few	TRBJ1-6	TGTGCCAGCAGCTTACCTAATTCACCCCTCCACTTT	CASSLPNSPLHF
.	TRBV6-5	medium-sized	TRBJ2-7	TGTGCCAGCAGTTACTCGGACGGGAGTCCCTACGAGCAGTACTTC	CASSYSDGSPYEQYF
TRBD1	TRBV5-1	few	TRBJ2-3	TGCGCCAGCAGCTCGTATGACAGGGACACAGATACGCAGTATTTT	CASSSYDRDTDTQYF
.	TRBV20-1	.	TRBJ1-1	TGCAGTGCTAGAAAGGAGAACACTGAAGCTTTCTTT	CSARKENTEAFF
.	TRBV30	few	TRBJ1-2	TGTGCCTGGTCGGGTCCCAACTATGGCTACACCTTC	CAWSGPNYGYTF
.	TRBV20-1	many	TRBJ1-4	TGCAGTGCTAGATATCTCCGTGAAAAACTGTTTTTT	CSARYLREKLFF
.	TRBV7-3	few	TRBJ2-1	TGTGCCAGCAGCTTAACGCACTACGCCAATGAGCAGTTCTTC	CASSLTHYANEQFF
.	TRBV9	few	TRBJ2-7	TGTGCCAGCAGCGTAGATGGGGGCCCCGGGCAGGACGAGCAGTACTTC	CASSVDGGPGQDEQYF
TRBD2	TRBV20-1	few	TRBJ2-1	TGCAGTGCTAGAGTCCCAGCGGGGGCCGGTGAGCAGTTCTTC	CSARVPAGAGEQFF
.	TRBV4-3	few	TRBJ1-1	TGCGCCAGCAGCCTCAGAGGTTCTAGGGTTGGTACTGAAGCTTTCTTT	CASSLRGSRVGTEAFF
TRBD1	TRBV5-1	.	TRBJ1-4	TGCGCCAGCAGCCCCGGGACAGGGTTAGGAAAACTGTTTTTT	CASSPGTGLGKLFF
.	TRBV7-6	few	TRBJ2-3	TGTGCCAGCAGCTCATCTATGAAGGGCACAGATACGCAGTATTTT	CASSSSMKGTDTQYF
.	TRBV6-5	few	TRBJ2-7	TGTGCCAGCAGTTACTCTCTCAGAGATCGTTTAGGTTCCCCGTACGAGCAGTACTTC	CASSYSLRDRLGSPYEQYF
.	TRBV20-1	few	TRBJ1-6	TGCAGTGCTAGAGATACCGGACAGCTGAATTCACCCCTCCACTTT	CSARDTGQLNSPLHF
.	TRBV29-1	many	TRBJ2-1	TGCAGCGTTGTAGGAGTTAGCTCCTACAATGAGCAGTTCTTC	CSVVGVSSYNEQFF
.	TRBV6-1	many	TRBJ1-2	TGTGCCAGCCTTGTGACAGGAAACTATGGCTACACCTTC	CASLVTGNYGYTF
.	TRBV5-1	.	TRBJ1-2	TGCGCCAGCAGCCGGGGGAGGGAGGATGTTGGCTACACCTTC	CASSRGREDVGYTF
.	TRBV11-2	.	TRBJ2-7	TGTGCCAGCGGCCCGACCTTCTACGAGCAGTACTTC	CASGPTFYEQYF
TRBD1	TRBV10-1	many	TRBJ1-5	TGCGCCAGCTGCCGGGGACCGACAGGGTGTGTGAATAGCAATCAGCCCCAGCATTTT	CASCRGPTGCVNSNQPQHF
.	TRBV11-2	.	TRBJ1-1	TGTGCCAGCAGCTTTCGACAGCTAACTGAAGCTTTCTTT	CASSFRQLTEAFF
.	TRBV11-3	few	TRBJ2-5	TGTGCCAGCACGCCGGCGCCGGGTCCCCAAGAGACCCAGTACTTC	CASTPAPGPQETQYF
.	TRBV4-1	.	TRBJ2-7	TGCGCCAGCAGCCAACCCGGGAGAACCTACGAGCAGTACTTC	CASSQPGRTYEQYF
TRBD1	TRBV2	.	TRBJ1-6	TGTGCCAGCAGCACCTTGGGGGCAGGGGGAGATTCACCCCTCCACTTT	CASSTLGAGGDSPLHF
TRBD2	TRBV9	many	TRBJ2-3	TGTGCCAGCAGCGTAGTGTCCAGCGGGGGGAGTGGAGATACGCAGTATTTT	CASSVVSSGGSGDTQYF
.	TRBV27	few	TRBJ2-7	TGTGCCAGCAGTTTATCAGCCCAGGGGACCTCCTACGAGCAGTACTTC	CASSLSAQGTSYEQYF
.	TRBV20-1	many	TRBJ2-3	TGCAGTGCTAGCCAACGGGACAAGGGCACAGATACGCAGTATTTT	CSASQRDKGTDTQYF
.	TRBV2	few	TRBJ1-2	TGTGCCAGCAGTCAGGGGTTTTACACCTTC	CASSQGFYTF
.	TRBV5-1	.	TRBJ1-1	TGCGCCAGCATTGATGCGGGGAGCACTGAAGCTTTCTTT	CASIDAGSTEAFF
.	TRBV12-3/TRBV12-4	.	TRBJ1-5	TGTGCCAGCAGTTCCCAGGACAGCTACAGGCATTTT	CASSSQDSYRHF
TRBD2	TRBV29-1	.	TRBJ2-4	TGCAGCGTGAGACTAGCGGCTAAAAACATTCAGTACTTC	CSVRLAAKNIQYF
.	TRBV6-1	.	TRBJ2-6	TGTGCCAGCACCTCTTTTAGCTCTGGGGCCAACGTCCTGACTTTC	CASTSFSSGANVLTF
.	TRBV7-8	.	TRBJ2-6	TGTGCCAGCAGCTTCCCGGGGTCCCCGGCGGAGGCCAACGTCCTGACTTTC	CASSFPGSPAEANVLTF
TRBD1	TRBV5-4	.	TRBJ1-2	TGTGCCAGCAGCCTGGACAGGGCTGGCTACACCTTC	CASSLDRAGYTF
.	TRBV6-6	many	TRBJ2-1	TGTGCCAGCACAGGGGACACCAACAATGAGCAGTTCTTC	CASTGDTNNEQFF
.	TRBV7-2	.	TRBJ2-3	TGTGCCAGCAGCTTAGGAGGGGGAGGGAATACGCAGTATTTT	CASSLGGGGNTQYF
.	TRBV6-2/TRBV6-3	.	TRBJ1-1	TGTGCCAGCAGTCTCAGGGGCCCTGAAGCTTTCTTT	CASSLRGPEAFF
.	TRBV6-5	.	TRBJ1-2	TGTGCCAGCAGTTACAGGGGCGGGGACTATGGCTACACCTTC	CASSYRGGDYGYTF
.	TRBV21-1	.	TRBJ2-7	TGTGCCAGCAGCCTTCGGGACATGAGCTACGAGCAGTACTTC	CASSLRDMSYEQYF
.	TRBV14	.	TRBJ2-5	TGTGCCAGCAGCCAAGAACTCGACCCCCGGAACCAGTACTTC	CASSQELDPRNQYF
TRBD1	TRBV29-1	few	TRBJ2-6	TGCAGCGCGGGACAGGGCGGGATGGGGGCCAACGTCCTGACTTTC	CSAGQGGMGANVLTF
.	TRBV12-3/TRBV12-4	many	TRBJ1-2	TGTGCCAGCAGTTCCACCGGGAACCGCTACACCTTC	CASSSTGNRYTF